This T cell receptor (beta chain) was retrieved from a study of regulatory dendritic cells for organ transplantation. General study findings and limits: Of resting T cell subsets, memory CD8+ had the most alloreactive clonotypes.

Worth noting for this clone: The antigen is unknown.

This CDR3 has 14 amino acids. The V end lost 7 bases, the J end lost 7 bases, and 19 bases lay between the germline ends. Germline loops: CDR1 MNHEY, CDR2 SMNVEV (reference sequence). Allogeneic regulatory or mature dendritic cells were co-cultured for roughly five days with CFSE-labeled sorted T cells at 1:10. Sequenced by immunoSEQ multiplex PCR; TCRdb stores in-frame clones only, minus some. Here the sample spans 20,000 to 25,000 clones, less than 90% being singletons. This TCR derives from a human donor in good health. The material sequenced was naive CD4+ T cells from blood cultured with dendritic cells. Regarding subset: CD45RA+ naive T cells. The V and J genes are TRBV27 and TRBJ1-1; D may be TRBD1 (6 bases). The CDR3 here is CASMFGSGANEAFF. Here the CDR3 DNA reads TGTGCCAGCATGTTTGGTTCGGGGGCGAATGAAGCTTTCTTT.